This is a list of T cell receptor beta chains from one sample in a study of fetal regulatory T cell absence and autoimmunity. Libraries were prepared by immunoSEQ multiplex PCR; TCRdb keeps only in-frame clonotypes and omits some of them. The table has 95,000 or so clones, about 78% seen once. Sequencing was done on a sample of pancreas tissue. The receptors here all came from a male donor with IPEX syndrome. CDR3s include the opening cysteine and the closing phenylalanine or tryptophan. D genes are given only for firm matches. Clone size is given for some rows only: seen once, a few or many times, or a class if the clone is expanded.

CDR3 DNA	CDR3 protein	clone size	D gene	V gene	J gene
TGTGCCAGCAGCCCCACCGGGACTAGCGGGTATCTCAGGCAGTACTTC	CASSPTGTSGYLRQYF	-	TRBD2	TRBV9	TRBJ2-7
TGTGCCACCAGCAGAGATGTTATTTGGGGGACCCCCTACGAGCAGTACTTC	CATSRDVIWGTPYEQYF	-	-	TRBV15	TRBJ2-7
TGCGCCAGCAGCCAAGATCTCCCCGGACTAGCGGGGGGCCGAACCGGGGAGCTGTTTTTT	CASSQDLPGLAGGRTGELFF	-	TRBD2	TRBV4-1	TRBJ2-2
TGTGCCAGCAGCTTCTCACTAGCGGATGTTTACAATGAGCAGTTCTTC	CASSFSLADVYNEQFF	-	TRBD2	TRBV11-2	TRBJ2-1
TGCGCCAGCAGCCAAGATTTTCGGGGGAGAGAGACCCAGTACTTC	CASSQDFRGRETQYF	once	-	TRBV4-1	TRBJ2-5
TGCGCCAGCAGCCAAGAGGGACTAGCGGGAGAAAACATTCAGTACTTC	CASSQEGLAGENIQYF	-	TRBD2	TRBV4-1	TRBJ2-4
TGTGCCTGGGGACAGGGAGGTTATGGCTACACCTTC	CAWGQGGYGYTF	-	TRBD1	TRBV30	TRBJ1-2
TGCAGCGTGAATGACAGGAGGAACACTGAAGCTTTCTTT	CSVNDRRNTEAFF	-	-	TRBV29-1	TRBJ1-1
TGTGCCAGCAGTGAATATTCCAGCGGGGGCCCCTACGAGCAGTACTTC	CASSEYSSGGPYEQYF	-	TRBD2	TRBV2	TRBJ2-7
TGTGCCAGCAGTCCAGCGGGGCCCGGGACCCAGTACTTC	CASSPAGPGTQYF	-	TRBD2	TRBV27	TRBJ2-5
TGCAGGCTCTTATGGACTGAAGCTTTCTTT	CRLLWTEAFF	-	-	TRBV20-1	TRBJ1-1
TGTGCCAGCAGCGAAGGCTTCCTAACTATCTTCTATGGCTACACCTTC	CASSEGFLTIFYGYTF	-	-	TRBV4-2	TRBJ1-2
TGCGCCAGCAGCCGAACGACTAGCGCGGGCACAGATACGCAGTATTTT	CASSRTTSAGTDTQYF	few	TRBD2	TRBV5-1	TRBJ2-3
TGCGCCAGCAGCTTGGTTCTAGCGGGGGGGTCCTACGAGCAGTACTTC	CASSLVLAGGSYEQYF	-	TRBD2	TRBV5-1	TRBJ2-7
TGCGCCAGCAGCACAGGACAGGGAAACTATGGCTACACCTTC	CASSTGQGNYGYTF	few	TRBD1	TRBV5-1	TRBJ1-2
TGCAGCGTGGCCCGACTAGCGGGAGTTTACGAGCAGTACTTC	CSVARLAGVYEQYF	once	TRBD2	TRBV29-1	TRBJ2-7
TGTGCCAGCAGCTGGACACCCTACACAGATACGCAGTATTTT	CASSWTPYTDTQYF	-	-	TRBV11-2	TRBJ2-3
TGTGCCAGCACCCCGGGACAGGGTGCAGATACGCAGTATTTT	CASTPGQGADTQYF	-	TRBD1	TRBV27	TRBJ2-3
TGCGCCAGCAGCCAAGGAGGGGAGCCCCAGCATTTT	CASSQGGEPQHF	few	-	TRBV4-1	TRBJ1-5
TGCAGCGTTGTTTGGGCTCTTGACTGGTCGGCCCGGGGATCGGTCTCATTCTTCGAAGCTTTCTTT	CSVVWALDWSARGSVSFFEAFF	-	-	TRBV29-1	TRBJ1-1
TGTGCCAGCAGCGTGCGGTTTAGTTACCCCTCCAATGAGCAGTTCTTC	CASSVRFSYPSNEQFF	-	-	TRBV9	TRBJ2-1
TGTGCCAACGGGGACTTACTCTACGAGCAGTACTTC	CANGDLLYEQYF	-	-	TRBV15	TRBJ2-7
TGTGCCAGCACCCCGGGGGGGAATCAGCCCCAGCATTTT	CASTPGGNQPQHF	few	-	TRBV11-3	TRBJ1-5
TGTGCCAGTAGAGGGATTTATAGCAATCAGCCCCAGCATTTT	CASRGIYSNQPQHF	-	-	TRBV19	TRBJ1-5
TGTGCCAGCAGCCCTACTAGCGGGAGTAGCTACGAGCAGTACTTC	CASSPTSGSSYEQYF	-	TRBD2	TRBV7-9	TRBJ2-7
TGTGCCAGCAGCGTAGGGAGAGGGGGTAGGAGCTACGAGCAGTACTTC	CASSVGRGGRSYEQYF	-	-	TRBV9	TRBJ2-7
TGTGCCAGCAGCATGCCCTACAGGGGGCATTACTCCTACAATGAGCAGTTCTTC	CASSMPYRGHYSYNEQFF	-	TRBD1	TRBV7-9	TRBJ2-1
TGTGCCAGCAGCCAGACGGGGGGCGCAACCGGGGAGCTGTTTTTT	CASSQTGGATGELFF	-	-	TRBV7-9	TRBJ2-2
TGTGCCAGTAGTATTGGACTAGCGGACATCTCCTACGAGCAGTACTTC	CASSIGLADISYEQYF	-	TRBD2	TRBV19	TRBJ2-7
TGTGCCAGCAGTTTAAGCTCCGGGGGTAGGGAGTACAATGAGCAGTTCTTC	CASSLSSGGREYNEQFF	-	-	TRBV28	TRBJ2-1
TGTGCCAGCAGTTCACTAGCGGGGGGGCGCGTCTCATACAATGAGCAGTTCTTC	CASSSLAGGRVSYNEQFF	-	TRBD2	TRBV7-2	TRBJ2-1
TGTGCCAGCAGTTTACGACAGTATGGCTACACCTTC	CASSLRQYGYTF	once	-	TRBV27	TRBJ1-2
TGTGCCAGCAGTGAAGCGCGAGGCAGCCTCTCTACAGATACGCAGTATTTT	CASSEARGSLSTDTQYF	once	-	TRBV6-1	TRBJ2-3
TGCGCCAGCAGCTTGGCTGGGTTCGCCTACGAGCAGTACTTC	CASSLAGFAYEQYF	-	-	TRBV5-1	TRBJ2-7
TGTGCCAGCAGTGGGGGACCTATCTACGAGCAGTACTTC	CASSGGPIYEQYF	-	-	TRBV2	TRBJ2-7
TGCGCCAGCAGCCCCGGGTTCAATCAGCCCCAGCATTTT	CASSPGFNQPQHF	-	-	TRBV4-1	TRBJ1-5
TGTGCCAGTAGTATGGGCCCGGACCGATATCCCTACGAGCAGTACTTC	CASSMGPDRYPYEQYF	-	-	TRBV19	TRBJ2-7